What follows describes a single T cell receptor (beta chain). Its specificity is not known. This specimen comes from a study of beta chain features in type 1 diabetes. This CDR3 spans 15 amino acids. Germline lookup yields CDR1 LGHNA and CDR2 YSLEER. The V gene lost 4 bases and the J gene lost 2 bases, with 12 bases spanning the gap. Cells sorted by CD45RO/CCR7/CD25/CD127/CD95/CD27 comprised CD4+ naive, central memory, regulatory and stem cell-like memory cells. As every portion of the isolated RNA was reverse transcribed, the sequencing read expressed TCRB transcripts. Some 3.6 million reads was the average for naive, central memory and regulatory T cell samples. TCRdb's table, derived via immunoSEQ multiplex PCR, lists solely in-frame clones and lacks some. The data show approximately 250,000 clones, 15% to 20% seen once. Findings and caveats of the study: Fewer insertions but more deletions were seen at VDJ junctions in type 1 diabetes patients. Significant though moderate, a shortening of TCRB CDR3s appeared in all four CD4+ subsets of Type 1 diabetes patients.

The chain combines TRBV4-3 with TRBJ1-3; D is possibly TRBD1 (6 bases). The clonotype originates from a man aged 25 to 45 with type 1 diabetes. Sequencing was performed on naive CD4+ T cells from blood. The CDR3 region is CASSPVTGPGNTIYF. In DNA, the CDR3 is TGCGCCAGCAGCCCTGTGACAGGCCCTGGAAACACCATATATTTT.